This record covers a single T cell receptor beta chain. Antigen: not known. These data belong to a study of T cell responses to AZD1222 COVID-19 vaccine. Study-level results: Reports say nearly half of spike-specific TCRs go after unmutated variant regions. White British donors predominated, females outnumbered males, and clonal diversity was possibly underestimated.

Germline CDR1 reads SGHDT; CDR2 reads YYEEEE. After removal of 10 bases from V and 0 bases from J, the junction contained 6 bases not matched to a gene. The CDR3 runs 13 residues. The protocol was immunoSEQ multiplex PCR, while the TCRdb copy is restricted to in-frame clones and leaves out a portion. The table lists about 140,000 clones, about 89% of them singletons. This clonotype was sampled from an adult in good health. The chain combines TRBV5-6 with TRBJ1-1, with 7 bases identical to TRBD1. The sequencing used peripheral blood, collected on day 0 of AZD1222 vaccination. Written as DNA, the CDR3 is TGTGCCGTTTCTACAGGGGTGAACACTGAAGCTTTCTTT. Protein: CAVSTGVNTEAFF.